This T cell receptor (beta chain) was sequenced during a study of blood T cell repertoires in COVID-19. Study information: Acute and convalescent COVID-19 samples came from the United States, Italy and Spain. PBMCs, B-cell-depleted T cells, or T cells were the source of the cDNA or gDNA that made up the material.

With 5 bases clipped from V and 8 bases from J, the junction kept 9 bases outside the gene matches. Germline lookup yields CDR1 LNHDA and CDR2 SQIVND (reference sequence). The CDR3 length is 15 residues. Authors' data handling: Amplification from reference gene primers served as the basis for estimated nucleated cell counts. Repertoires were generated with immunoSEQ multiplex PCR, while TCRdb's copy carries only in-frame clones and drops some. V and J calls and clone size are given by that table; D and trimming were obtained from the DNA. Of under 75,000 clones in the sample, more than 60% were seen once.

This TCR was recovered from a woman aged 50 to 60 with active or convalescent COVID-19. The V and J genes are TRBV19 and TRBJ2-1; 10 bases agree with TRBD2. Sequencing used peripheral blood. Written as DNA, the CDR3 is TGTGCCAGTAGTTGGAGCGGGAGGGCCATCGATGAGCAGTTCTTC. Protein sequence: CASSWSGRAIDEQFF.